The clone carrying this T cell receptor (beta chain) occurred a few times. This specimen comes from a study of blood T cell repertoires in COVID-19. About the study: Researchers got acute and convalescent COVID-19 samples from the United States, Italy and Spain. PBMCs, B-cell-depleted T cells, or T cells were the source of the cDNA or gDNA that made up the material.

CDR3 length equals 14 residues. In germline, CDR1 is MNHEY, CDR2 SVGAGI. Trimming took 4 bases from V and 5 from J, leaving 12 bases between them. Original processing notes: Cell counts per sample came from amplifying reference gene primers. Produced via immunoSEQ multiplex PCR; TCRdb's table is partial and in-frame only. V, J and clone size are those of that table, while D and trimming were read from the DNA. The profile covers 110,000 or so clones, with around 83% appearing a single time and roughly 7.7% taken by the ten largest. The V gene is TRBV6-5, the J gene TRBJ2-1; D uncertain. Sequencing used peripheral blood. The TCR sequence derives from an elderly woman with active or convalescent COVID-19. CDR3: CASSLSQANNEQFF. Written as DNA, the CDR3 is TGTGCCAGCAGTTTGAGTCAGGCTAACAATGAGCAGTTCTTC.